The 16 T cell receptor beta chains below come from one sample, sequenced in a study of blood T cell repertoires in COVID-19. Produced via immunoSEQ multiplex PCR; TCRdb's table is partial and in-frame only. This table has 75,000 to 90,000 clones, around 87% appearing once. The sample comprised peripheral blood. All receptors derive from an elderly man with active or convalescent COVID-19.

The chain is built from TRBV30 and TRBJ1-5, with D tentatively TRBD1 (5 bases). V was pared by 5 bases and J by 6 bases, with 17 bases between. The length of the CDR3 is 14 residues. Looked up from germline, CDR1 is GTSNPN and CDR2 is SVGIG (reference sequence). CDR3 sequence (DNA): TGTGCCTGGGCCACCCCCGGGGGGTCTCAGCCCCAGCATTTT. It is translated as CAWATPGGSQPQHF.

The rearrangement joins TRBV21-1 to TRBJ2-7; TRBD1, as called in the table, went unchecked against the DNA. TRBV21-1 is flagged as a pseudogene. The CDR3 has 21 amino acids. CDR3 protein: CASSNRQGRGSWAPIDYEQYV. The CDR3 DNA reads TGTGCCAGCAGCAACCGACAGGGCCGCGGCTCGTGGGCGCCCATAGACTACGAGCAGTACGTC.

This rearrangement joins TRBV5-6 to TRBJ1-6; D perhaps matches TRBD1 (6 bases). This CDR3 is built from 16 residues. CDR1 and CDR2 from the germline V gene are SGHDT and YYEEEE. Trimming removed 4 bases from V and 5 bases from J, with 16 bases in between. The CDR3 DNA reads TGTGCCAGCAGCAAGAGGTGGGGGACAAATAATTCACCCCTCCACTTT. Translating gives CASSKRWGTNNSPLHF.

The chain has TRBV18 and TRBJ1-1; D not certain. The germline CDR1 and CDR2 sequences are KGHSH and LQKENI. The CDR3 consists of 13 residues. Trimming removed 6 bases from V and 1 base from J, with 9 bases in between. DNA for the CDR3: TGTGCCAGCTCTCCGAGCGGGAACACTGAAGCTTTCTTT. Translated: CASSPSGNTEAFF.

The DNA of the CDR3 is TGTGCCAGCAGCCAGTACACCAACACCGGGGAGCTGTTTTTT. This encodes CASSQYTNTGELFF. V is TRBV7-2 and J is TRBJ2-2, with D unclear. Trimming took 5 bases from V and 2 from J, leaving 9 bases between them. Germline V CDR1 and CDR2: SGHTA, FQGNSA. The CDR3 spans 14 residues.

This clone was found once. The rearrangement joins TRBV5-1 to TRBJ2-2, with 7 nucleotides matching TRBD2. Trimming at V came to 4 bases and at J to 7 bases, leaving 7 bases not matched to a gene. Per the germline V gene, CDR1 is SGHRS and CDR2 is YFSETQ. CDR3 length: 14 residues. The DNA of the CDR3 is TGCGCCAGCAGCGCTCGCGGGAGTAGCGGGGAGCTGTTTTTT. Encoded protein: CASSARGSSGELFF.

V is TRBV29-1 and J is TRBJ1-1, with a tentative D call TRBD1 (6 bases). Germline V gene sequence: CDR1 SQVTM, CDR2 ANQGSEA. V was clipped by 6 bases and J by 5 bases, with 13 bases between them. This CDR3 has 12 amino acids. In nucleotides, the CDR3 is TGCAGCGTCGACACAGGGAGTACTGAAGCTTTCTTT. Translating gives CSVDTGSTEAFF.

This clone was seen only a few times. The chain uses TRBV5-1 and TRBJ2-2; the D gene is possibly TRBD1 (5 bases). Germline V gene data show CDR1 as SGHRS and CDR2 as YFSETQ. Trimming took off 0 bases at V and 3 bases at J, with 9 bases between the two ends. The CDR3 loop spans 15 amino acids. CDR3 DNA: TGCGCCAGCAGCTTGGCGACAGCCTACACCGGGGAGCTGTTTTTT. As protein: CASSLATAYTGELFF. Based on the CDR3 plus reference TRBV5-1 and TRBJ2-2, the full variable domain is KAGVTQTPRYLIKTRGQQVTLSCSPISGHRSVSWYQQTPGQGLQFLFEYFSETQRNKGNFPGRFSGRQFSNSRSEMNVSTLELGDSALYLCASSLATAYTGELFFGEGSRLTVL.

V usage is TRBV28 and J usage is TRBJ1-5, with 11 bases lining up with TRBD1. Germline CDR1 and CDR2: MDHEN and SYDVKM. J gave up 6 bases and V 6 bases, and 10 bases lay outside the gene matches. The CDR3 has 16 residues. CDR3 nucleotide sequence: TGTGCCAGCAGGCTGTACGGACAGGGGGCAGGTCAGCCCCAGCATTTT. This encodes CASRLYGQGAGQPQHF.

This chain uses TRBV28 with TRBJ1-6, with 8 bases matching TRBD1. Germline V gene sequence: CDR1 MDHEN, CDR2 SYDVKM. V dropped 5 bases and J dropped 7; count of bases not matched to a gene: 4. This CDR3 region has 14 residues. Here the CDR3 reads CASSAGQGNSPLHF. In nucleotides, the CDR3 is TGTGCCAGCAGTGCTGGACAGGGAAATTCACCCCTCCACTTT.

There are a few counts of this clone. This chain joins TRBV20-1 and TRBJ1-3; D remains unclear. V lost 6 bases to trimming and J lost 16 bases, with 10 bases between them. Germline-derived CDR1 and CDR2 are DFQATT and SNEGSKA (reference sequence). The CDR3 loop spans 8 amino acids. The CDR3 reads CSAPRRYF. CDR3 DNA sequence: TGCAGTGCCCCCCGGCGGTATTTT.

V is TRBV6-5 and J is TRBJ2-5, with no clear D. Trimming left V 10 bases short and J 1 base short, with 19 bases between. Germline-derived CDR1 and CDR2 are MNHEY and SVGAGI. The CDR3 consists of 15 residues. The CDR3 loop is CAIKTVRGSQETQYF. The CDR3 DNA is TGTGCCATAAAAACGGTGCGCGGAAGCCAAGAGACCCAGTACTTC.

This chain links TRBV3-1 (or the pseudogene TRBV3-2) with TRBJ1-6, with D maybe TRBD1 (6 bases). The V gene's germline CDR1 is LGHDT and CDR2 YNNKEL (reference sequence). CDR3 length: 15 residues. Trimming removed 0 bases at V and 10 bases at J, with 13 bases between. The CDR3 nucleotides read TGTGCCAGCAGCCAAGAATATGGGACAAAATCACCCCTCCACTTT. As protein: CASSQEYGTKSPLHF.

The V gene is TRBV14, the J gene TRBJ2-5; possibly TRBD1 for D (6 bases). The CDR3 length is 15 residues. Trimming pared 4 bases from V and 2 bases from J, leaving 14 bases between. The germline V gene encodes CDR1 SGHDN and CDR2 FVKESK. CDR3 DNA sequence: TGTGCCAGCAGCCGCCGGACAGCGTCACAAGAGACCCAGTACTTC. It translates to CASSRRTASQETQYF. Drawing the rest from reference TRBV14 and TRBJ2-5, the complete variable domain is EAGVTQFPSHSVIEKGQTVTLRCDPISGHDNLYWYRRVMGKEIKFLLHFVKESKQDESGMPNNRFLAERTGGTYSTLKVQPAELEDSGVYFCASSRRTASQETQYFGPGTRLLVL.

V and J are TRBV28 and TRBJ1-2, with D maybe TRBD1 (5 bases). The germline V gene encodes CDR1 MDHEN and CDR2 SYDVKM. V lost 4 bases, J lost 4 bases, and 10 bases lay in between. The CDR3 sequence is 13 residues long. CDR3 in DNA: TGTGCCAGCAGTTGGGGGGAGGGCTATGGCTACACCTTC. As protein: CASSWGEGYGYTF.

The V gene is TRBV7-8, the J gene TRBJ2-1, with TRBD1 identical over 8 bases. The CDR3 runs 14 residues. CDR1 is SGHVS, CDR2 FQNEAQ, per germline. J gave up 9 bases and V 5 bases, and 9 bases lay outside the gene matches. The CDR3: CASSPRDRGTEQFF. The DNA of the CDR3 is TGTGCCAGCAGCCCCCGCGACAGGGGTACTGAGCAGTTCTTC.